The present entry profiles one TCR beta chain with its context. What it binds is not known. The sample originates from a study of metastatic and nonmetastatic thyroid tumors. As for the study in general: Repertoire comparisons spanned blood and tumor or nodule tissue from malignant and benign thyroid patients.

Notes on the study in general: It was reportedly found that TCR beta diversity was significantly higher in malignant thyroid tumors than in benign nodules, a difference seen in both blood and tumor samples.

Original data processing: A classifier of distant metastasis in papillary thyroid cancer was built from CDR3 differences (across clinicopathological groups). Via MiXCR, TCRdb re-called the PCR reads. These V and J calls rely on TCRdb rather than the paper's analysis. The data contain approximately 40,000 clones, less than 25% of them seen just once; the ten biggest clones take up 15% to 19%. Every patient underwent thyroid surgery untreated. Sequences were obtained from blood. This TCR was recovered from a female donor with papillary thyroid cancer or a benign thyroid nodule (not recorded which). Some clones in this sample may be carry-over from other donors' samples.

CDR3 sequence (DNA): TGTGCTAGTGAGTCGTCGACAGGATTACCCGGGGGTCTGTTTTTT. Translation gives CASESSTGLPGGLFF. The chain recombines TRBV12-5 with TRBJ2-2; the D call may be TRBD1 or TRBD2 (6 bases each). V was pared by 7 bases and J by 14 bases, with 26 bases between. Germline CDR1 is LGHNT and CDR2 is FRNRAP. The CDR3 consists of 15 residues.